Below are 29 T cell receptor beta chains sequenced from a single sample in a study of blood T cell repertoires in COVID-19. Only in-frame clones appear in the TCRdb table, and some are missing; sequencing was by immunoSEQ multiplex PCR. The repertoire includes 200,000 or so clones, about 87% of them detected once, and 2.6% sits in the top ten. Input material: PBMCs or T cells enriched from blood (not recorded which). Receptors were obtained from a woman younger than 45 who had recovered from COVID-19.

The chain has TRBV10-3 and TRBJ2-1; D gene unclear. The CDR3 totals 16 residues. Trimming cost V 3 bases and J 5 bases, with 17 bases left between them. Germline V gene lookup returns CDR1 ENHRY and CDR2 SYGVKD. CDR3 protein: CAISDRDGKINNEQFF. The DNA of the CDR3 is TGTGCCATCAGTGACCGAGATGGTAAGATAAACAATGAGCAGTTCTTC.

About this clone: The junction departs from the called germline gene at one end, perhaps through a read error. This chain connects TRBV27 to TRBJ1-1, with D unresolved. CDR1 is MNHEY, CDR2 SMNVEV, per germline (reference sequence). This CDR3 has 9 residues. The DNA of the CDR3 is TGTGCCACTCCGACTGCGTTGCTCTTT. Translating it yields CATPTALLF.

The chain has TRBV6-2 or TRBV6-3 and TRBJ1-4, with 8 bases identical to TRBD1. This CDR3 comprises 18 residues. V lost 0 bases to trimming and J lost 8 bases; unmatched junction nucleotides: 14. Germline V gene sequence: CDR1 MNHEY, CDR2 SVGEGT. CDR3 in DNA: TGTGCCAGCAGTTACTCGGGACAGGAGGGTATTAACGACGAAAAACTGTTTTTT. This sequence encodes CASSYSGQEGINDEKLFF.

This clone was observed once. The V gene is TRBV19, the J gene TRBJ1-4; 9 bases align to TRBD1. This CDR3 contains 15 residues. Trimming removed 7 bases from V and 8 bases from J; junction bases left unmatched: 11. The germline gives CDR1 LNHDA, CDR2 SQIVND (reference sequence). The DNA for the CDR3 is TGTGCCAGTATGGTCACCGGGACAGGGTCGGAAAAACTGTTTTTT. This translates into CASMVTGTGSEKLFF.

This sequence joins TRBV4-2 and TRBJ2-4, with D possibly TRBD2 on 5 matching bases. Trimming left V 2 bases short and J 3 bases short, with 14 bases between. CDR3 size: 16 residues. Germline lookup yields CDR1 LGHNA and CDR2 YNFKEQ. DNA of the CDR3: TGTGCCAGCAGCCAAACGGAGGATTTGGGCAAAAACATTCAGTACTTC. This sequence encodes CASSQTEDLGKNIQYF.

This CDR3 reads CASSPSGTSARETQYF. CDR3 nucleotide sequence: TGCGCCAGCAGCCCCTCGGGGACTAGCGCCCGGGAGACCCAGTACTTC. This chain joins TRBV5-1 and TRBJ2-5; 10 positions agree with TRBD2. Trimming removed 4 bases from V and 5 bases from J; junction bases left unmatched: 11. The CDR3 spans 16 residues. The germline CDR1 and CDR2 sequences are SGHRS and YFSETQ.

This clone was counted once. V and J are TRBV9 and TRBJ1-2; 9 nucleotides line up with TRBD1. Germline loops: CDR1 SGDLS, CDR2 YYNGEE. The CDR3 spans 15 residues. The ends lost 4 bases at V and 4 bases at J; junction bases unmatched: 8. The CDR3 loop is CASSPRDRVIYGYTF. CDR3 nucleotides: TGTGCCAGCAGCCCCCGGGACAGGGTAATCTATGGCTACACCTTC.

This chain links TRBV12-3 or TRBV12-4 with TRBJ1-2; no reliable D call. V shed 5 bases and J shed 5 bases, with 9 bases lying between them. This CDR3 is built from 12 residues. The CDR3 nucleotides read TGTGCCAGCAGTGGCGACTGGTATGGCTACACCTTC. It is translated as CASSGDWYGYTF.

The chain combines TRBV7-3 with TRBJ2-2, with a weak D call TRBD1 (6 bases). The CDR3 is made up of 14 amino acids. The germline gives CDR1 SGHTA, CDR2 FQGTGA. V lost 4 bases, J lost 5 bases, and 11 bases lay in between. CDR3 sequence (DNA): TGTGCCAGCAGCTCAAACAGGGTAACCGGGGAGCTGTTTTTT. Translated: CASSSNRVTGELFF.

The V call is TRBV5-1, the J call TRBJ2-7; 9 bases are shared with TRBD1. The CDR3 has 13 residues. The germline CDR1 and CDR2 sequences are SGHRS and YFSETQ. Unmatched junction bases numbered 4, after V lost 6 bases and J lost 3 bases. CDR3: CASIWTGDYEQYF. The CDR3 nucleotides are TGCGCCAGCATCTGGACAGGGGACTACGAGCAGTACTTC.

This chain joins TRBV5-1 and TRBJ2-5; maybe TRBD2 (7 bases). The CDR3 totals 13 residues. V was shortened by 4 bases and J by 5 bases, with 12 bases between the two germline ends. The germline CDR1 and CDR2 sequences are SGHRS and YFSETQ. This CDR3 is CASSAGGAETQYF. For the CDR3, the DNA is TGCGCCAGCAGCGCTGGGGGGGCTGAGACCCAGTACTTC.

CDR3 in amino acids: CASSSDPGTSGVGGETQYF. For the CDR3, the DNA is TGTGCCAGCAGCTCGGACCCCGGGACTAGCGGGGTAGGTGGAGAGACCCAGTACTTC. This sequence joins TRBV5-4 and TRBJ2-5, with 13 bases matching TRBD2. The V and J ends lost 3 bases and 4 bases, in that order; junction bases with no gene match: 15. The germline V gene has CDR1 SGHNT and CDR2 YYREEE (reference sequence). The CDR3 spans 19 residues.

The rearrangement uses TRBV5-1 and TRBJ1-1; 7 nucleotides match TRBD1. This CDR3 has 15 residues. From germline, CDR1 is SGHRS and CDR2 YFSETQ. J lost 0 bases, V lost 4 bases, and 6 bases had no gene match. CDR3 sequence: CASSPGDSMNTEAFF. CDR3 DNA: TGCGCCAGCAGCCCCGGGGACAGCATGAACACTGAAGCTTTCTTT.

The chain joins TRBV5-1 to TRBJ1-2; a possible D gene is TRBD1 (6 bases). The V gene lost 2 bases and the J gene lost 0 bases, with 11 bases spanning the gap. CDR3 length: 15 amino acids. Germline lookup yields CDR1 SGHRS and CDR2 YFSETQ. Here the CDR3 DNA reads TGCGCCAGCAGCTTCCAGGGGCCACCTAACTATGGCTACACCTTC. This sequence encodes CASSFQGPPNYGYTF.

This chain links TRBV11-3 with TRBJ2-1, with 12 positions matching TRBD2. CDR1 is SGHNT, CDR2 YENEEA, per germline. After removal of 5 bases from V and 4 bases from J, the junction contained 3 bases not matched to a gene. CDR3 size: 15 residues. For the CDR3, the DNA is TGTGCCAGCAGCCCCGGGACTAGCGGGTACAATGAGCAGTTCTTC. It specifies CASSPGTSGYNEQFF.

The chain is built from TRBV18 and TRBJ2-1; 12 bases agree with TRBD2. Per germline, CDR1 KGHSH and CDR2 LQKENI. V trimming: 5 bases; J trimming: 3 bases; junction bases outside the gene matches: 2. The CDR3 sequence is 15 residues long. The CDR3 loop is CASSTTSGGYNEQFF. The CDR3 DNA reads as TGTGCCAGCTCAACGACTAGCGGGGGCTACAATGAGCAGTTCTTC.

This clone was recorded only once. The CDR3 loop reads CASSLAFSERTGWNEQFF. The CDR3 nucleotides are TGTGCCAGCAGCTTAGCGTTTTCAGAAAGGACAGGGTGGAACGAGCAGTTCTTC. This rearrangement joins TRBV7-9 to TRBJ2-1, with TRBD1 matching over 8 bases. V lost 0 bases, J lost 10 bases, and 17 bases stayed unmatched. The CDR3 runs to 18 residues. Germline loops: CDR1 SEHNR, CDR2 FQNEAQ (reference sequence).

In its sample, this clone was seen once. The chain combines TRBV4-3 with TRBJ2-3; D is possibly TRBD1 (5 bases). There are 15 residues in the CDR3. The germline V and J ends were trimmed by 0 bases and 2 bases, with 9 bases remaining between them. Germline V gene sequence: CDR1 LGHNA, CDR2 YSLEER. CDR3 loop: CASSQEPQATDTQYF. The CDR3 DNA reads TGCGCCAGCAGCCAAGAGCCACAGGCCACAGATACGCAGTATTTT.

There are a few counts of this clone. The chain's CDR3 is CASRRDYSNTGELFF. CDR3 in DNA: TGTGCCAGCAGGCGGGACTATTCGAACACCGGGGAGCTGTTTTTT. The chain recombines TRBV2 with TRBJ2-2, with 7 nucleotides matching TRBD2. The V gene's germline CDR1 is SNHLY and CDR2 FYNNEI. This CDR3 spans 15 amino acids. V was clipped by 6 bases and J by 0 bases; unmatched bases: 4.

As DNA, the CDR3 is TGTGCCAGCTCAGCCGGGACAGTCATGAACACTGAAGCTTTCTTT. It is translated as CASSAGTVMNTEAFF. This chain connects TRBV18 to TRBJ1-1; 7 bases map to TRBD1. The CDR3 is made up of 15 amino acids. V lost 5 bases and J lost 0; bases outside the gene matches: 6. Germline V CDR1 and CDR2: KGHSH, LQKENI.

The genes are TRBV19 and TRBJ1-6; possible D gene TRBD1, 6 bases. Trimming removed 3 bases at V and 0 bases at J, with 12 bases between. This CDR3 is 17 amino acids long. The V gene's germline CDR1 is LNHDA and CDR2 SQIVND (reference sequence). The CDR3 loop is CASSIGQGSSYNSPLHF. The CDR3 DNA follows: TGTGCCAGTAGTATTGGGCAGGGGAGCTCCTATAATTCACCCCTCCACTTT.

The chain joins TRBV11-2 to TRBJ1-2; D unclear. CDR1 and CDR2 from the germline V gene are SGHAT and FQNNGV. The V and J ends lost 4 bases and 5 bases respectively, with 17 bases between them. This CDR3 has 15 amino acids. The CDR3, as DNA: TGTGCCAGCAGCTCAGTTCCTGGACGGAGGTATGGCTACACCTTC. Translation: CASSSVPGRRYGYTF.

The rearrangement uses TRBV5-6 and TRBJ1-5, with a tentative D call TRBD1 (5 bases). V dropped 1 base and J dropped 7 bases, with 6 bases sitting between them. This CDR3 is 12 amino acids long. CDR1 is SGHDT and CDR2 is YYEEEE in the germline V gene. The CDR3, as DNA: TGTGCCAGCAGCTTGCAGGGCCAGCCCCAGCATTTT. Translated, it gives CASSLQGQPQHF.

The chain couples TRBV14 to TRBJ2-7, with 7 bases fitting TRBD2. The trim removed 1 base at V and 3 bases at J, leaving 6 bases unmatched. Per the germline V gene, CDR1 is SGHDN and CDR2 is FVKESK. The CDR3 loop spans 15 amino acids. CDR3 in amino acids: CASSQVTSEHYEQYF. The CDR3 DNA is TGTGCCAGCAGCCAAGTCACTAGCGAACACTACGAGCAGTACTTC.

The CDR3 DNA sequence: TGTGCCAGCAGCCTCGGGGGGGTTGAGCAGTTCTTC. Its translation is CASSLGGVEQFF. This sequence joins TRBV3-1 (or the pseudogene TRBV3-2) and TRBJ2-1; TRBD2 aligns across 8 bases. The V gene end was trimmed by 4 bases and the J gene end by 9 bases; junction bases not matched to a gene: 2. Germline values: CDR1 LGHDT, CDR2 YNNKEL (reference sequence). The CDR3 runs to 12 residues.

The rearrangement links TRBV4-1 to TRBJ2-3, with D unclear. The V gene's germline CDR1 is MGHRA and CDR2 YSYEKL. CDR3 size: 15 residues. V shed 3 bases and J shed 3 bases, with 13 bases lying between them. CDR3 in amino acids: CASSQQMAGTDTQYF. CDR3 DNA sequence: TGCGCCAGCAGCCAGCAGATGGCCGGGACAGATACGCAGTATTTT.

This sequence joins TRBV3-1 (or the pseudogene TRBV3-2) and TRBJ2-7; 7 bases map to TRBD2. The germline V gene has CDR1 LGHDT and CDR2 YNNKEL (reference sequence). The CDR3 sequence is 17 residues long. Germline trimming cut 3 bases from V and 3 bases from J; bases unmatched to any gene: 14. This CDR3 is CASSHTPPGLPNYEQYF. CDR3 sequence (DNA): TGTGCCAGCAGCCATACACCCCCGGGACTACCGAACTACGAGCAGTACTTC.

This chain connects TRBV23-1 to TRBJ1-3, with 7 bases lining up with TRBD1. Being an ORF, TRBV23-1 has a function that is uncertain. This CDR3 is 18 amino acids long. Unmatched junction bases numbered 13, after V lost 4 bases and J lost 1 base. Here the CDR3 reads CASSRTLGRGMSGNTIYF. The CDR3 coding sequence is TGCGCCAGCAGTCGGACTCTGGGCAGGGGGATGTCTGGAAACACCATATATTTT.

This rearrangement joins TRBV4-1 to TRBJ1-1, with D perhaps matching TRBD1 (6 bases). Germline assignment: CDR1 MGHRA and CDR2 YSYEKL. The CDR3 has 14 amino acids. Trimming took off 1 base at V and 9 bases at J, with 15 bases between the two ends. The CDR3 loop is CASSQGTGWLQAFF. The DNA for the CDR3 is TGCGCCAGCAGCCAAGGTACAGGGTGGTTGCAAGCTTTCTTT.